Listed here are 18 T cell receptor beta chains from one sample, sequenced in a study of blood T cell repertoires in COVID-19. Repertoires were generated with immunoSEQ multiplex PCR, while TCRdb's copy carries only in-frame clones and drops some. The sample carries about 210,000 clones, about 88% recorded once. The sample taken for sequencing was peripheral blood. The receptor source for this set is a woman aged 40 to 50 with acute or convalescent COVID-19.

This rearrangement joins TRBV30 to TRBJ1-5; TRBD1 aligns across 9 bases. The germline gives CDR1 GTSNPN, CDR2 SVGIG (reference sequence). The CDR3 loop spans 15 amino acids. V was pared by 2 bases and J by 6 bases, with 8 bases of the junction left unmatched. The CDR3 nucleotides are TGTGCCTGGAGTAAAACAGGGGGCGATGGTCAGCCCCAGCATTTT. As protein: CAWSKTGGDGQPQHF.

This chain uses TRBV9 with TRBJ2-2; no firm D call. The V end was cut by 0 bases, the J end by 8 bases, with 8 bases between. Germline CDR1 and CDR2: SGDLS and YYNGEE. This CDR3 is 13 amino acids long. The CDR3 bases are TGTGCCAGCAGCGTAGAGTTAGTTGGGGAGCTGTTTTTT. It specifies CASSVELVGELFF.

The chain is built from TRBV19 and TRBJ1-2, with TRBD1 identical over 11 bases. The CDR3 loop spans 13 amino acids. V lost 5 bases, J lost 9 bases, and 5 bases stayed unmatched. Germline CDR1 reads LNHDA; CDR2 reads SQIVND (reference sequence). The CDR3 loop reads CASSRTGGSSYTF. DNA for the CDR3: TGTGCCAGTAGTCGGACAGGGGGCTCGAGCTACACCTTC.

The CDR3 region is CATPGTGNNQPQHF. DNA of the CDR3: TGTGCCACTCCCGGGACAGGGAACAATCAGCCCCAGCATTTT. The V call is TRBV12-1, the J call TRBJ1-5; the table's D call TRBD1 went unverified against the DNA. TRBV12-1 is tagged as a pseudogene. This CDR3 contains 14 residues.

The chain has TRBV27 and TRBJ1-4, with 11 bases aligning to TRBD1. Unmatched junction bases numbered 2, after V lost 11 bases and J lost 0 bases. The CDR3 loop spans 14 amino acids. The germline V gene encodes CDR1 MNHEY and CDR2 SMNVEV (reference sequence). The CDR3 protein is CAVGQGATNEKLFF. Written as DNA, the CDR3 is TGTGCCGTGGGACAGGGGGCAACTAATGAAAAACTGTTTTTT.

This clone has a single count. The rearrangement uses TRBV11-2 and TRBJ2-5, with D possibly being TRBD1 (5 bases). Between the trimmed V and J ends, which lost 8 bases and 5 bases, there was a span of 18 bases. The CDR3 runs 14 residues. The germline CDR1 and CDR2 sequences are SGHAT and FQNNGV. The DNA for the CDR3 is TGTGCCAGCGGACCCCTGAAGGGGCGGGAGACCCAGTACTTC. Amino acids: CASGPLKGRETQYF.

This chain connects TRBV29-1 to TRBJ2-5; possibly TRBD1 for D (8 bases). CDR3 length: 11 amino acids. Per the germline V gene, CDR1 is SQVTM and CDR2 is ANQGSEA. CDR3 protein: CGTGGGETQYF. In DNA form, the CDR3 reads TGCGGCACAGGGGGGGGAGAGACCCAGTACTTC.

The chain is built from TRBV5-1 and TRBJ1-4, with 7 bases aligning to TRBD1. The V gene's germline CDR1 is SGHRS and CDR2 YFSETQ. Trimming cost V 4 bases and J 11 bases; bases outside gene matches: 11. The CDR3 has 14 amino acids. The CDR3: CASSRDSPSAKLFF. The DNA of the CDR3 is TGCGCCAGCAGCAGGGACAGCCCCAGTGCGAAACTGTTTTTT.

The rearrangement uses TRBV7-6 and TRBJ1-2, with 8 bases identical to TRBD1. V dropped 4 bases and J dropped 4; count of bases not matched to a gene: 11. This CDR3 region has 16 residues. Germline assignment: CDR1 SGHVS and CDR2 FNYEAQ. CDR3 in amino acids: CASSSNPRGQGYGYTF. The CDR3 nucleotides read TGTGCCAGCAGCTCCAACCCCAGGGGGCAGGGCTATGGCTACACCTTC.

The V and J genes are TRBV21-1 and TRBJ1-5; no DNA check was done on the table's D call, TRBD1. TRBV21-1 is assigned pseudogene status. The CDR3 has 14 residues. The CDR3 here is CASSKGGRDQPQHF. The CDR3 nucleotides read TGTGCCAGCAGCAAAGGGGGGCGAGATCAGCCCCAGCATTTT.

V and J are TRBV30 and TRBJ1-6; no definite D call. Germline V gene data show CDR1 as GTSNPN and CDR2 as SVGIG (reference sequence). The CDR3 is 14 amino acids. Trimming shortened V by 2 bases and J by 5 bases, and 10 bases separated the two germline ends. The CDR3 coding sequence is TGTGCCTGGAGTCCCGACTGGGATAATTCACCCCTCCACTTT. Amino acids: CAWSPDWDNSPLHF.

The gene calls are TRBV19 and TRBJ1-1; D uncertain. CDR3 length: 14 amino acids. Trimming cost V 3 bases and J 0 bases, with 8 bases left between them. Germline V lookup: CDR1 LNHDA, CDR2 SQIVND (reference sequence). CDR3 residues: CASSISGMNTEAFF. CDR3 nucleotides: TGTGCCAGTAGTATCTCGGGGATGAACACTGAAGCTTTCTTT.

This chain joins TRBV5-8 and TRBJ1-6; 7 nucleotides match TRBD1. The CDR3 spans 16 residues. V trimming: 2 bases; J trimming: 6 bases; junction bases outside the gene matches: 8. Germline values: CDR1 SGHTS, CDR2 YDEGEE. CDR3 in DNA: TGTGCCAGCAGCTTTACGCCGACAGGGTTTAATTCACCCCTCCACTTT. This codes for CASSFTPTGFNSPLHF. Drawing the rest from reference TRBV5-8 and TRBJ1-6, the complete variable domain is EAGVTQSPTHLIKTRGQQATLRCSPISGHTSVYWYQQALGLGLQFLLWYDEGEERNRGNFPPRFSGRQFPNYSSELNVNALELEDSALYLCASSFTPTGFNSPLHFGNGTRLTVT.

The gene calls are TRBV7-2 and TRBJ1-4, with TRBD1 matching over 7 bases. The germline gives CDR1 SGHTA, CDR2 FQGNSA. CDR3 length: 16 residues. The J segment lost 6 bases and the V segment lost 0 bases, leaving 7 bases of the junction unmatched. Here the CDR3 DNA reads TGTGCCAGCAGCTTAGCGGGGGGACAGCGATATGAAAAACTGTTTTTT. Translating it yields CASSLAGGQRYEKLFF.

The CDR3 DNA reads as TGTGCCAGCAGCCAAGATGGTGCGGGACAGGGGGACCGGCAGCCCCAGCATTTT. Its translation: CASSQDGAGQGDRQPQHF. This chain joins TRBV3-1 (or the pseudogene TRBV3-2) and TRBJ1-5; TRBD1 aligns across 11 bases. The CDR3 contains 18 residues. After removal of 0 bases from V and 7 bases from J, the junction contained 11 bases not matched to a gene. Germline V lookup: CDR1 LGHDT, CDR2 YNNKEL (reference sequence).

The chain couples TRBV25-1 to TRBJ1-4; 7 bases agree with TRBD1. CDR1 is MGHDK and CDR2 is SYGVNS in the germline V gene. V was pared by 1 base and J by 12 bases, with 8 bases of the junction left unmatched. The CDR3 contains 14 residues. CDR3 in DNA: TGTGCCAGCAGTGAATCGGGCGACAGGGCAGAACTGTTTTTT. It specifies CASSESGDRAELFF.

The V call is TRBV9, the J call TRBJ2-7, with D hard to call. Germline CDR1 and CDR2: SGDLS and YYNGEE. This CDR3 has 12 amino acids. The CDR3 protein is CAGSAYPYEQYV. CDR3 in DNA: TGTGCCGGCAGCGCCTATCCCTACGAGCAGTACGTC.

The V gene is TRBV11-2, the J gene TRBJ1-2, with 7 positions matching TRBD1. The germline gives CDR1 SGHAT, CDR2 FQNNGV. Trimming removed 7 bases from V and 6 bases from J; junction bases left unmatched: 14. The CDR3 has 15 amino acids. Here the CDR3 reads CASIQSHGRGNGYTF. The DNA of the CDR3 is TGTGCCAGCATCCAATCCCACGGCAGGGGGAATGGCTACACCTTC.